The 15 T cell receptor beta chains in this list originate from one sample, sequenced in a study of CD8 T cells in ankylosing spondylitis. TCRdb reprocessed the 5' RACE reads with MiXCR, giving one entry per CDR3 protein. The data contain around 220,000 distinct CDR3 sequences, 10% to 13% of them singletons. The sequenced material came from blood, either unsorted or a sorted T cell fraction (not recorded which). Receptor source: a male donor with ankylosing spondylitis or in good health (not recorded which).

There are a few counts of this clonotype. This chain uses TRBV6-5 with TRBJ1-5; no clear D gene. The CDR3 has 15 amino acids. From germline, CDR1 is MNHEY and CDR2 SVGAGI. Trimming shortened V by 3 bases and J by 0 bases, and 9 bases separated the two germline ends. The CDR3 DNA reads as TGTGCCAGCAGTTATGACGGGTCTAGCAATCAGCCCCAGCATTTT. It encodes CASSYDGSSNQPQHF.

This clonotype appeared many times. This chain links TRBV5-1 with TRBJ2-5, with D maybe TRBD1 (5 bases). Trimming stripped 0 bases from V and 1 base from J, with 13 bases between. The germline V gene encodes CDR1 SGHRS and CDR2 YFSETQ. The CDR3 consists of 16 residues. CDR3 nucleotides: TGCGCCAGCAGCTTGGCTTCAGGGCGAGGCCAAGAGACCCAGTACTTC. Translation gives CASSLASGRGQETQYF. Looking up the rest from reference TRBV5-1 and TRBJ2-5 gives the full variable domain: KAGVTQTPRYLIKTRGQQVTLSCSPISGHRSVSWYQQTPGQGLQFLFEYFSETQRNKGNFPGRFSGRQFSNSRSEMNVSTLELGDSALYLCASSLASGRGQETQYFGPGTRLLVL.

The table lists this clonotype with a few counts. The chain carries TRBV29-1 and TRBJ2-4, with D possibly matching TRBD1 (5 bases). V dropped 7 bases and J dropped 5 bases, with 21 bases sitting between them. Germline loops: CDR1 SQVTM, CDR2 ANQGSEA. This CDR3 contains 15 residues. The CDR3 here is CSAIERTGGENIQYF. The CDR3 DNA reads TGCAGCGCTATCGAGCGTACAGGTGGGGAAAACATTCAGTACTTC.

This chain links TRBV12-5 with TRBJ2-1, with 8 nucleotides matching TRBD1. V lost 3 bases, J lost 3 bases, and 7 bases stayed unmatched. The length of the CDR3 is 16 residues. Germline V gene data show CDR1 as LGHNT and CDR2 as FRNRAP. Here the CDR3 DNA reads TGTGCTAGTGGTTTAGAACAGGGGGGTGACTACAATGAGCAGTTCTTC. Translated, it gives CASGLEQGGDYNEQFF.

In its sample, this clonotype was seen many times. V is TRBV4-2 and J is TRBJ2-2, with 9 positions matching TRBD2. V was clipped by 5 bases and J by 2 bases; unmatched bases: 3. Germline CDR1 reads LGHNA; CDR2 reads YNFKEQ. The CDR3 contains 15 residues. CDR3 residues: CASSSGGLNTGELFF. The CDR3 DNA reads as TGTGCCAGCAGCAGCGGGGGGCTTAACACCGGGGAGCTGTTTTTT.

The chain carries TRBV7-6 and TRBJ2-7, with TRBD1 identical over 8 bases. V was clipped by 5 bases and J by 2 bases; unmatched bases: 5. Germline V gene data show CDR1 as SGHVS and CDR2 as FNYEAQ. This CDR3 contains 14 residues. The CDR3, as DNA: TGTGCCAGCAGCAAGACAGGGGCCCCCTACGAGCAGTACTTC. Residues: CASSKTGAPYEQYF.

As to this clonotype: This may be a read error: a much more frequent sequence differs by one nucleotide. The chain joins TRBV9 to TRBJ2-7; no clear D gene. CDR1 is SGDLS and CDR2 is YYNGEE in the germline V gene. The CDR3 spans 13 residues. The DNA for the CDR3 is TGTGCCAGCAGCGTAGGGATCAGCTACGAGCGGTACTTC. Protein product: CASSVGISYERYF.

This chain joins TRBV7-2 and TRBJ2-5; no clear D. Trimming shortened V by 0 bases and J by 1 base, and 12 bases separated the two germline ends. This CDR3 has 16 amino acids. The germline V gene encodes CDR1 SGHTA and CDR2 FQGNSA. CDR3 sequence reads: CASSLAQSAFQETQYF. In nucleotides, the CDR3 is TGTGCCAGCAGCTTAGCACAGTCCGCCTTCCAAGAGACCCAGTACTTC. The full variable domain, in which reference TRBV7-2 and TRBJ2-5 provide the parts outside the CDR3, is GAGVSQSPSNKVTEKGKDVELRCDPISGHTALYWYRQSLGQGLEFLIYFQGNSAPDKSGLPSDRFSAERTGGSVSTLTIQRTQQEDSAVYLCASSLAQSAFQETQYFGPGTRLLVL.

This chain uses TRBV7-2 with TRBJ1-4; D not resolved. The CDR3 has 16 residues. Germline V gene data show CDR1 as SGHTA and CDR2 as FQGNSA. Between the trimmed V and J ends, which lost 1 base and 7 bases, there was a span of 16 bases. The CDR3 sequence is CASSLDGSGVGEKLFF. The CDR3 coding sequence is TGTGCCAGCAGCTTAGACGGTAGCGGGGTAGGTGAAAAACTGTTTTTT. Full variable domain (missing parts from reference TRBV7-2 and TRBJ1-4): GAGVSQSPSNKVTEKGKDVELRCDPISGHTALYWYRQSLGQGLEFLIYFQGNSAPDKSGLPSDRFSAERTGGSVSTLTIQRTQQEDSAVYLCASSLDGSGVGEKLFFGSGTQLSVL.

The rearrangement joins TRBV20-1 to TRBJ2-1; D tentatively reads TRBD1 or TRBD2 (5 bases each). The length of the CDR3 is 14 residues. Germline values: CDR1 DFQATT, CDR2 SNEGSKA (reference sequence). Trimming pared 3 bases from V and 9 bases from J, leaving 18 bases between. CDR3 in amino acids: CSASSGPRLGEQFF. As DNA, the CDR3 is TGCAGTGCTAGTTCGGGGCCCAGACTTGGTGAGCAGTTCTTC.

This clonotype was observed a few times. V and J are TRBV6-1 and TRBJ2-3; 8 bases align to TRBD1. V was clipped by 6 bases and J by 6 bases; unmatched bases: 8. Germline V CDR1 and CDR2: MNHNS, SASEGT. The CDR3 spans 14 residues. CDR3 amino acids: CASSPRGRSDTQYF. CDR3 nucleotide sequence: TGTGCCAGCAGCCCCAGGGGGCGATCGGATACGCAGTATTTT.

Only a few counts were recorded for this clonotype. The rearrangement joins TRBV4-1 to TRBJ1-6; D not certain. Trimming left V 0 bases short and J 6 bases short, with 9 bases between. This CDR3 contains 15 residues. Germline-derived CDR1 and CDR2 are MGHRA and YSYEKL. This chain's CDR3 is CASSQESGANSPLHF. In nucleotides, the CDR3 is TGCGCCAGCAGCCAAGAGTCCGGCGCTAATTCACCCCTCCACTTT.

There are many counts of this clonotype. CDR3 sequence: CASSLDPSYEQYF. In DNA, the CDR3 is TGTGCCAGCAGCTTAGACCCCTCCTACGAGCAGTACTTC. The genes are TRBV7-2 and TRBJ2-7; D gene uncertain. Germline CDR1 and CDR2: SGHTA and FQGNSA. V lost 1 base and J 0 bases, leaving 4 bases between the germline ends. The CDR3 extends over 13 amino acids.

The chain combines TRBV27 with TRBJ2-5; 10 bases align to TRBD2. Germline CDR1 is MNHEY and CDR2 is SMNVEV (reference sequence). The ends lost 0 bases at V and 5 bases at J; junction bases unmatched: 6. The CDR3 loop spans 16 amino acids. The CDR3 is CASSLSSGGSWETQYF. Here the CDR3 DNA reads TGTGCCAGCAGTTTATCTAGCGGGGGGTCCTGGGAGACCCAGTACTTC.

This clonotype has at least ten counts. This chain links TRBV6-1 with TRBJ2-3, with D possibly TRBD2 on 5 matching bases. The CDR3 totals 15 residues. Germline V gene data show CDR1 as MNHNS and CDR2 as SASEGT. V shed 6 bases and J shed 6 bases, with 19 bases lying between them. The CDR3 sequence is CASSPRAGGLDTQYF. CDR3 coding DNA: TGTGCCAGCAGCCCGCGGGCGGGCGGGCTTGATACGCAGTATTTT.